The 4 T cell receptor beta chains reported below all come from one sample, sequenced in a study of a mutant IDH1 vaccine in newly diagnosed glioma. Their cognate antigens are unknown. Method: immunoSEQ multiplex PCR; TCRdb's copy keeps in-frame clones and lacks some. The data show roughly 52,000 clones, around 84% seen once. The time point: week 35, safety follow-up. A 20-mer mutant IDH1 peptide at 300 ug was injected subcutaneously with topical imiquimod. The sample here was PBMCs, taken from a glioma patient whose treatment included an IDH1 peptide vaccine. The receptors derive from a young woman with glioma.

This chain's CDR3 is CASSPDRGYEKLFF. The CDR3 DNA reads as TGTGCCAGCAGCCCGGACAGGGGCTATGAAAAACTGTTTTTT. The chain is built from TRBV13 and TRBJ1-4; 9 bases match TRBD1. V was clipped by 5 bases and J by 6 bases; unmatched bases: 4. This CDR3 contains 14 residues. In germline, CDR1 is PRHDT, CDR2 FYEKMQ (reference sequence).

This chain links TRBV6-4 with TRBJ2-3, with a weak D call TRBD1 (6 bases). In germline, CDR1 is MRHNA, CDR2 SNTAGT. Trimming removed 6 bases at V and 6 bases at J, with 13 bases between. This CDR3 contains 13 residues. The CDR3 is CASRGTGRDTQYF. CDR3 nucleotide sequence: TGTGCCAGCAGGGGAACAGGGCGGGATACGCAGTATTTT.

This clone was observed a handful of times. V and J are TRBV4-1 and TRBJ1-5; no firm D call. The CDR3 has 13 residues. Trimming removed 0 bases at V and 5 bases at J, with 5 bases between. CDR1 is MGHRA and CDR2 is YSYEKL in the germline V gene. CDR3 nucleotide sequence: TGCGCCAGCAGCCAAGACCAGTATCAGCCCCAGCATTTT. This codes for CASSQDQYQPQHF.

The chain joins TRBV19 to TRBJ1-4; 7 bases fit TRBD1. The CDR3 consists of 14 residues. With 6 bases clipped from V and 8 bases from J, the junction kept 9 bases outside the gene matches. Germline V lookup: CDR1 LNHDA, CDR2 SQIVND (reference sequence). The CDR3 DNA is TGTGCCAGTAGATCCTCAGGGGGAGTAGAAAAACTGTTTTTT. Its translation is CASRSSGGVEKLFF.